Presented here are 27 T cell receptor beta chains from one specimen sequenced in a study of blood T cells in healthy people across ages. The use of a sample-barcoded 5' primer and a J-beta primer mix characterized a second PCR of roughly 6 to 11 cycles. Each CDR3 protein is one row after TCRdb ran MiXCR on the 5' RACE reads. The profile shows about 1,000,000 distinct CDR3 sequences, under 55% of them singletons. Sequenced: blood. The receptor set was obtained from an older woman in good health.

This chain joins TRBV10-2 and TRBJ2-1; 12 nucleotides line up with TRBD2. CDR1 and CDR2 (germline): WSHSY, SAAADI. Trimming cost V 6 bases and J 5 bases; bases outside gene matches: 8. CDR3 length: 16 amino acids. CDR3 region: CASSPNLAGGNNEQFF. Here the CDR3 DNA reads TGCGCCAGCAGCCCGAACCTAGCGGGAGGGAACAATGAGCAGTTCTTC.

V gene TRBV15 combines with J gene TRBJ2-2, with D possibly being TRBD1 or TRBD2 (5 bases each). CDR3 size: 15 residues. Per the germline V gene, CDR1 is LNHNV and CDR2 is YYDKDF (reference sequence). Between the trimmed V and J ends, which lost 7 bases and 8 bases, there was a span of 20 bases. CDR3 residues: CATKTRGAGRGELFF. The CDR3 coding sequence is TGTGCCACCAAAACTCGAGGGGCAGGCCGGGGGGAGCTGTTTTTT.

This rearrangement joins TRBV6-1 to TRBJ2-3, with D uncertain. Per germline, CDR1 MNHNS and CDR2 SASEGT. The length of the CDR3 is 14 residues. Trimming stripped 4 bases from V and 4 bases from J, with 12 bases between. This CDR3 reads CASSGAGPPDTQYF. The CDR3 DNA sequence: TGTGCCAGCAGTGGGGCCGGACCCCCAGATACGCAGTATTTT.

The sample holds a few counts of this clonotype. The genes are TRBV5-1 and TRBJ1-4; 8 bases fit TRBD1. After removal of 0 bases from V and 5 bases from J, the junction contained 3 bases not matched to a gene. The germline CDR1 and CDR2 sequences are SGHRS and YFSETQ. The CDR3 contains 15 residues. CDR3 DNA: TGCGCCAGCAGCTTGGGAACAGGGGGGAATGAAAAACTGTTTTTT. Its translation: CASSLGTGGNEKLFF.

This chain uses TRBV6-5 with TRBJ1-5; D possibly corresponds to TRBD1 (6 bases). Germline lookup yields CDR1 MNHEY and CDR2 SVGAGI. V was pared by 3 bases and J by 2 bases, with 17 bases between. There are 17 residues in the CDR3. The CDR3 DNA sequence: TGTGCCAGCAGTTATACGGGGGTGGGGGCGGGCAATCAGCCCCAGCATTTT. It yields the protein CASSYTGVGAGNQPQHF.

The chain couples TRBV15 to TRBJ2-5, with 14 nucleotides matching TRBD2. The V and J ends lost 3 bases and 5 bases, in that order; junction bases with no gene match: 2. This CDR3 spans 15 amino acids. Germline lookup yields CDR1 LNHNV and CDR2 YYDKDF (reference sequence). CDR3 sequence reads: CATSRGLAGVETQYF. The CDR3 nucleotides are TGTGCCACCAGCAGGGGACTAGCGGGAGTTGAGACCCAGTACTTC.

The rearrangement uses TRBV9 and TRBJ2-1; D not resolved. This CDR3 region has 13 residues. Germline CDR1 reads SGDLS; CDR2 reads YYNGEE. V was clipped by 0 bases and J by 8 bases, with 9 bases between them. The CDR3 sequence is CASSVAIRDEQFF. The CDR3 DNA reads as TGTGCCAGCAGCGTAGCCATCCGGGATGAGCAGTTCTTC.

This clonotype was observed a few times. The chain links TRBV14 to TRBJ2-7, with 7 bases fitting TRBD1. V trimming: 3 bases; J trimming: 3 bases; junction bases outside the gene matches: 5. Germline CDR1 and CDR2: SGHDN and FVKESK. The CDR3 is made up of 14 amino acids. The CDR3 here is CASSQTGNFYEQYF. As DNA, the CDR3 is TGTGCCAGCAGCCAGACAGGGAATTTCTACGAGCAGTACTTC.

This clonotype was counted only a few times. This sequence joins TRBV20-1 and TRBJ2-3; TRBD1 is a possible D gene (5 bases). The V end was cut by 0 bases, the J end by 14 bases, with 15 bases between. CDR1 is DFQATT, CDR2 SNEGSKA, per germline (reference sequence). CDR3 size: 12 residues. The CDR3 loop is CSARDSVGPTYF. The CDR3 DNA reads TGCAGTGCTAGAGATTCGGTGGGGCCTACGTATTTT.

This chain joins TRBV28 and TRBJ2-4, with TRBD1 as a possible D gene (5 bases). Trimming took 2 bases from V and 6 from J, leaving 11 bases between them. The CDR3 has 14 amino acids. CDR1 and CDR2 (germline): MDHEN, SYDVKM. The CDR3 is CASSLRDRLNIQYF. CDR3 in DNA: TGTGCCAGCAGTTTAAGAGACAGATTAAACATTCAGTACTTC.

The V gene is TRBV7-6, the J gene TRBJ1-5, with TRBD1 identical over 8 bases. The CDR3 sequence is 14 residues long. CDR1 and CDR2 (germline): SGHVS, FNYEAQ. The ends lost 2 bases at V and 7 bases at J; junction bases unmatched: 4. The CDR3 nucleotides read TGTGCCAGCAGCTTACCGGGGGACAGGCAGCCCCAGCATTTT. It yields the protein CASSLPGDRQPQHF.

The gene calls are TRBV20-1 and TRBJ2-3, with 8 bases matching TRBD2. The CDR3 consists of 16 residues. Trimming removed 4 bases from V and 1 base from J; junction bases left unmatched: 10. Germline CDR1 DFQATT, CDR2 SNEGSKA (reference sequence). The chain's CDR3 is CSANGGRPLGTDTQYF. CDR3 DNA sequence: TGCAGTGCTAACGGCGGGAGGCCCCTGGGCACAGATACGCAGTATTTT.

A few counts support this clonotype. This rearrangement joins TRBV29-1 to TRBJ2-1, with TRBD1 identical over 7 bases. This CDR3 region has 16 residues. Germline values: CDR1 SQVTM, CDR2 ANQGSEA. V lost 2 bases to trimming and J lost 7 bases; unmatched junction nucleotides: 14. The CDR3 loop is CSVETWKRGLGNEQFF. The CDR3 DNA follows: TGCAGCGTTGAAACGTGGAAGAGGGGGCTTGGGAATGAGCAGTTCTTC.

The genes are TRBV3-1 and TRBJ2-5; 13 bases align to TRBD2. The V gene's germline CDR1 is LGHDT and CDR2 YNNKEL (reference sequence). Germline trimming cut 4 bases from V and 5 bases from J; bases unmatched to any gene: 10. The CDR3 is made up of 17 amino acids. CDR3 region: CASSLSSGLAGVETQYF. The CDR3, as DNA: TGTGCCAGCAGCCTCTCGAGCGGACTAGCGGGAGTCGAGACCCAGTACTTC.

This chain connects TRBV11-2 to TRBJ2-1; 7 nucleotides align to TRBD2. Germline CDR1 is SGHAT and CDR2 is FQNNGV. The CDR3 has 15 residues. Trimming removed 5 bases from V and 1 base from J; junction bases left unmatched: 5. CDR3 DNA: TGTGCCAGCAGCCCGAGACTAGCTTCCTACAATGAGCAGTTCTTC. Amino acid sequence: CASSPRLASYNEQFF. Together with reference TRBV11-2 and TRBJ2-1, the CDR3 gives the full variable domain: EAGVAQSPRYKIIEKRQSVAFWCNPISGHATLYWYQQILGQGPKLLIQFQNNGVVDDSQLPKDRFSAERLKGVDSTLKIQPAKLEDSAVYLCASSPRLASYNEQFFGPGTRLTVL.

The CDR3 bases are TGCAGCGTGTTTGGCCAGCGGGAAGAGACCCAGTACTTC. It yields the protein CSVFGQREETQYF. V and J are TRBV29-1 and TRBJ2-5; D might be TRBD2 (6 bases). The CDR3 totals 13 residues. Per the germline V gene, CDR1 is SQVTM and CDR2 is ANQGSEA. V shed 6 bases and J shed 3 bases, with 14 bases lying between them.

In regard to this clonotype: An end of the junction differs from the germline gene, which may be a read error. V usage is TRBV20-1 and J usage is TRBJ1-5, with TRBD1 identical over 9 bases. Looked up from germline, CDR1 is DFQATT and CDR2 is SNEGSKA (reference sequence). This CDR3 has 16 amino acids. CDR3 sequence (DNA): TGCAGTGTTAGAGGGTTGGGACAGGGCAGCAATCAGCCCCAGCATTTT. It yields the protein CSVRGLGQGSNQPQHF.

The chain links TRBV2 to TRBJ2-3; possible D gene TRBD2, 6 bases. CDR1 and CDR2 (germline): SNHLY, FYNNEI. This CDR3 spans 15 amino acids. Trimming shortened V by 7 bases and J by 0 bases, and 14 bases separated the two germline ends. The CDR3 DNA sequence: TGTGCCAGCAATCTCGACGGGAGAAGCACAGATACGCAGTATTTT. Protein: CASNLDGRSTDTQYF.

The chain employs TRBV7-6 and TRBJ2-1; the match to TRBD2 covers 14 bases. The closer fit of TRBJ2-7 to the DNA end suggests the J call may be wrong. CDR1 SGHVS and CDR2 FNYEAQ come from the germline V gene. The CDR3 covers 19 residues. DNA for the CDR3: TGTGCCAGCAGCTCCGGACTAGCGGGAGGACCGAGCTCCTACAATGAGCAGTACTTC. It translates to CASSSGLAGGPSSYNEQYF.

This clonotype was detected a few times. V and J are TRBV6-1 and TRBJ2-4, with D tentatively TRBD2 (6 bases). Matching the DNA end better, TRBJ2-7 makes the J call doubtful. Looked up from germline, CDR1 is MNHNS and CDR2 is SASEGT. There are 15 residues in the CDR3. The CDR3 region has the DNA TGTGCCAGCACCCTAGGTTGGGGGAGGACCTACGAGCAGTACTTC. Its protein is CASTLGWGRTYEQYF.

V is TRBV4-3 and J is TRBJ2-1, with a tentative D call TRBD1 (6 bases). V was shortened by 1 base and J by 8 bases, with 21 bases between the two germline ends. Germline V gene lookup returns CDR1 LGHNA and CDR2 YSLEER. The CDR3 is made up of 17 amino acids. For the CDR3, the DNA is TGCGCCAGCAGCCAAGCGAAATACAGGGCACGGACCCATGAGCAGTTCTTC. This translates into CASSQAKYRARTHEQFF.

The J gene is TRBJ2-4, the V gene TRBV29-1; D gene unclear. The germline gives CDR1 SQVTM, CDR2 ANQGSEA. CDR3 length: 12 amino acids. V was cut by 4 bases and J by 7 bases, with 11 bases left in between. The CDR3 reads CSVALSYNIQYF. DNA for the CDR3: TGCAGCGTTGCTCTGAGTTACAACATTCAGTACTTC.

The table lists this clonotype with a few counts. The chain couples TRBV27 to TRBJ1-5; possible D gene TRBD1, 5 bases. The CDR3 totals 15 residues. CDR1 is MNHEY and CDR2 is SMNVEV in the germline V gene (reference sequence). V shed 3 bases and J shed 4 bases, with 13 bases lying between them. The CDR3 nucleotides read TGTGCCAGCAGTTTCCGACAGACTGGGAATCAGCCCCAGCATTTT. This codes for CASSFRQTGNQPQHF.

This rearrangement joins TRBV12-3 or TRBV12-4 to TRBJ2-7; tentatively, D is TRBD2 (7 bases). The CDR3 loop spans 11 amino acids. The CDR3 protein is CAAGAYNEQYF. The CDR3 DNA sequence: TGTGCGGCGGGGGCATACAATGAGCAGTACTTC.

In the case of this clonotype: This may arise from a read error, as a much more abundant clone is one base away. The chain carries TRBV15 and TRBJ2-7, with TRBD2 identical over 7 bases. CDR3 size: 13 residues. CDR1 and CDR2 (germline): LNHNV, YYDKDF (reference sequence). The CDR3 reads CAASRGGGYEQYF. In nucleotides, the CDR3 is TGTGCCGCCAGCAGAGGCGGGGGTTACGAGCAGTACTTC. The variable domain in full, completed from reference TRBV15 and TRBJ2-7, reads DAMVIQNPRYQVTQFGKPVTLSCSQTLNHNVMYWYQQKSSQAPKLLFHYYDKDFNNEADTPDNFQSRRPNTSFCFLDIRSPGLGDTAMYLCAASRGGGYEQYFGPGTRLTVT.

The chain uses TRBV4-3 and TRBJ2-3, with 9 bases lining up with TRBD1. This CDR3 is 16 amino acids long. Germline-derived CDR1 and CDR2 are LGHNA and YSLEER. V trimming: 4 bases; J trimming: 3 bases; junction bases outside the gene matches: 8. The CDR3 DNA reads as TGCGCCAGCAGCCCGAGCATGACAGGGGGAACAGATACGCAGTATTTT. This translates into CASSPSMTGGTDTQYF.

This clonotype appeared a few times. The chain couples TRBV28 to TRBJ2-5, with 10 bases identical to TRBD1. The CDR3 runs to 15 residues. V lost 3 bases and J lost 1; bases outside the gene matches: 2. Per germline, CDR1 MDHEN and CDR2 SYDVKM. CDR3 in amino acids: CASSLDRGVQETQYF. The CDR3 DNA follows: TGTGCCAGCAGTTTGGACAGGGGGGTCCAAGAGACCCAGTACTTC. Together with reference TRBV28 and TRBJ2-5, the CDR3 gives the full variable domain: DVKVTQSSRYLVKRTGEKVFLECVQDMDHENMFWYRQDPGLGLRLIYFSYDVKMKEKGDIPEGYSVSREKKERFSLILESASTNQTSMYLCASSLDRGVQETQYFGPGTRLLVL.